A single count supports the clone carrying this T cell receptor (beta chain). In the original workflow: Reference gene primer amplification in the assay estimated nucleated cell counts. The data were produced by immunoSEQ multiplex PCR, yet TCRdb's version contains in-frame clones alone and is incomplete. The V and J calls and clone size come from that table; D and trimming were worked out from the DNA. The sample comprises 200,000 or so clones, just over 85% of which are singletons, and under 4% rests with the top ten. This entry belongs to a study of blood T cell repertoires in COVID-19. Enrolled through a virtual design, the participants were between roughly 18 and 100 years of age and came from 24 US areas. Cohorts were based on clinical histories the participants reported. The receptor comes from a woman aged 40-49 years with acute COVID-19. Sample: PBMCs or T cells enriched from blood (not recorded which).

The CDR3 sequence is CASSFGAHTEAFF. In DNA form, the CDR3 reads TGTGCCAGCAGTTTTGGGGCGCACACTGAAGCTTTCTTT. The V gene is TRBV12-3 or TRBV12-4, the J gene TRBJ1-1; the D gene is possibly TRBD1 (5 bases). Trimming removed 3 bases at V and 3 bases at J, with 8 bases between. This CDR3 spans 13 amino acids.